A single TCR beta chain is shown here with its context. Different DNA sequences within this sample yield the same CDR3. This record comes from a study of shared clonotypes between healthy human individuals. V lost 2 bases and J lost 1, with 2 bases in between. Per the germline V gene, CDR1 is MNHNS and CDR2 is SASEGT. The CDR3 is 12 residues long. Repertoires were generated with immunoSEQ multiplex PCR, while TCRdb's copy carries only in-frame clones and drops some. The sample contains 980,000 or so clones, 60% to 85% of which appear only once. This TCR was recovered from a man between 18 and 35 years old in good health. The chain joins TRBV6-1 to TRBJ1-1; D is unresolved. Sequencing input: memory CD4+ T cells sorted from blood. As to subset: CD45RA-negative fraction. The CDR3 DNA is TGTGCCAGCAGTGAACAGAACACTGAAGCTTTCTTT. Protein product: CASSEQNTEAFF.